One TCR beta chain is described in this entry. Its antigen is unknown. Treatment: oral pan-JAK inhibitor, 5-10 mg twice daily. The sample is drawn from a study of CD8+ T cells in alopecia areata. The CDR3 covers 14 residues. Looked up from germline, CDR1 is MNHEY and CDR2 is SMNVEV (reference sequence). V dropped 5 bases and J dropped 5; count of bases not matched to a gene: 8. Study observations and caveats: Scalp clonality and expanded CD8+ clones among the top 100 showed significant decreases with tofacitinib.

After isolation, RNA underwent reverse transcription to generate cDNA as the sequencing template. Sequenced by immunoSEQ multiplex PCR; TCRdb stores in-frame clones only, minus some. The profile shows roughly 180,000 clones, about 47% of them singletons. The sample here was CD8+ T cells sorted from blood, taken around week 54, from a patient treated with tofacitinib. This receptor was obtained from a human donor with alopecia areata. The rearrangement joins TRBV27 to TRBJ2-5, with 7 bases that match TRBD2. The CDR3 spells CASSTGGSLETQYF. The CDR3 bases are TGTGCCAGCAGTACCGGGGGGAGTCTTGAGACCCAGTACTTC.